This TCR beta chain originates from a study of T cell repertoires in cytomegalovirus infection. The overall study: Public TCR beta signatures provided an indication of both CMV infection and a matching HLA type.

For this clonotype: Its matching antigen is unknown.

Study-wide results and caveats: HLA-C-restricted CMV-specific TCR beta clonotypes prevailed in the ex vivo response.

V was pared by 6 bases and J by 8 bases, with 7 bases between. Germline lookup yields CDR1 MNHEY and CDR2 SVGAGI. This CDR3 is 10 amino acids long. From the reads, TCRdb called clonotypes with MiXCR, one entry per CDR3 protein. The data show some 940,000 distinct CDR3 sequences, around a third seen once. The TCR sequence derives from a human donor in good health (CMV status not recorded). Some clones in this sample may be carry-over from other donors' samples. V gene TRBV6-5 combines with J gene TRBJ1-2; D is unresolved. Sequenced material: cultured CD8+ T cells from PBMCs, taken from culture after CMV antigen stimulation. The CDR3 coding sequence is TGTGCCAGCAGGGGGTTGGGCTACACCTTC. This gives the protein CASRGLGYTF.